This T cell receptor (beta chain) emerged from a study of blood T cell repertoires in COVID-19. Study-level background: Material from acute and convalescent COVID-19 was sourced from the United States, Italy and Spain. PBMCs, B-cell-depleted T cells, or T cells provided the cDNA or gDNA that made up the material.

Seattle patient enrollment occurred during active infection, with longitudinal follow-up thereafter. Trimming stripped 6 bases from V and 3 bases from J, with 15 bases between. Germline loops: CDR1 SNHLY, CDR2 FYNNEI. CDR3 size: 14 residues. Source study methods: Estimation of nucleated cell counts was performed using reference gene primer amplification. TCRdb's table, derived via immunoSEQ multiplex PCR, lists solely in-frame clones and lacks some. The DNA was the basis for D and trimming; V, J and clone size are from that table. The data hold roughly 380,000 clones, with around 90% observed a single time.

The clonotype originates from a woman aged 55-69 years with COVID-19, enrolled during active disease. The rearrangement links TRBV2 to TRBJ2-7, with unresolved D. The sample taken for sequencing was peripheral blood. The CDR3 coding sequence is TGTGCCAGCAGAGCGTTCTCCTTCGTCTACGAGCAGTACTTC. It yields the protein CASRAFSFVYEQYF.